This T cell receptor (beta chain) was observed in a study of PD-L1 blockade in urothelial cancer. Study as a whole: Per blood sample, T cells had a median of roughly 150,000.

This clone was seen once. Time point noted: peripheral blood 6 weeks after treatment start. This CDR3 comprises 15 residues. Germline trimming cut 1 base from V and 5 bases from J; bases unmatched to any gene: 8. Germline CDR1 SGHRS, CDR2 YFSETQ. Assay: immunoSEQ multiplex PCR; the TCRdb copy retains only in-frame clones and omits some. The sample yields about 90,000 clones, over 80% seen once. This material consisted of PBMCs, taken around atezolizumab (anti-PD-L1) treatment. The receptor comes from a man between 65 and 80 years old with urothelial cancer. V usage is TRBV5-1 and J usage is TRBJ2-5; 7 bases agree with TRBD1. CDR3 amino acids: CASSLSQGVRETQYF. CDR3 nucleotides: TGCGCCAGCAGCTTGTCGCAGGGGGTGCGGGAGACCCAGTACTTC.